This TCR beta chain is drawn from a study of T cells after posttransplantation cyclophosphamide. On the day of bone marrow donation, the related graft donor provided peripheral blood. Comments on this clone: What it binds is unknown.

Notes on the study in general: Later post-transplant blood repertoires were often dominated by donor CD8+ memory clones. TRB overlap between skin or GI tissue T cells and blood was limited. TRB clonality was highly associated with recipient CMV seropositivity and reactivation.

This CDR3 has 15 residues. V shed 6 bases and J shed 4 bases, with 18 bases lying between them. Germline V gene lookup returns CDR1 LNHNV and CDR2 YYDKDF (reference sequence). This table comes from immunoSEQ multiplex PCR, and its TCRdb copy is limited to in-frame clones, with some not included. In the table there are approximately 15,000 clones, about 83% of which are singletons. The sequencing sample was made of memory CD4+ T cells sorted from PBMCs. The TCR was taken from a man in his fifties or sixties in good health, CMV-negative, and a related stem cell transplant donor. V and J are TRBV15 and TRBJ1-1, with D possibly TRBD1 on 6 matching bases. CDR3 nucleotide sequence: TGTGCCACCAGTCAAGTTCAGGGGTGGGGCACTGAAGCTTTCTTT. Encoded protein: CATSQVQGWGTEAFF.